This T cell receptor (beta chain) was captured in a study of vaccination effects on CD4 cells after COVID-19. As concerns this clone: Its antigen is as yet unknown.

Produced via immunoSEQ multiplex PCR; TCRdb's table is partial and in-frame only. The sample lists about 46,000 clones, roughly four fifths occurring once. The CDR3 has 14 amino acids. Germline CDR1 reads LNHDA; CDR2 reads SQIVND (reference sequence). Trimming pared 1 base from V and 3 bases from J, leaving 9 bases between. A roughly ten-day culture period preceded the isolation of CD4+ T cells. The person was diagnosed with PCR-confirmed SARS-CoV-2 infection between March and December 2020. The chain is built from TRBV19 and TRBJ1-1; D is ambiguous. Sequenced here: CD4+ T cells from PBMCs cultured without peptide, sampled before COVID-19 vaccination. This receptor was obtained from a human donor who had a prior SARS-CoV-2 infection. CDR3 nucleotides: TGTGCCAGTAGTATAGTAGCGGTGGACACTGAAGCTTTCTTT. Translated, it gives CASSIVAVDTEAFF. The full variable domain, completed using reference TRBV19 and TRBJ1-1, is DGGITQSPKYLFRKEGQNVTLSCEQNLNHDAMYWYRQDPGQGLRLIYYSQIVNDFQKGDIAEGYSVSREKKESFPLTVTSAQKNPTAFYLCASSIVAVDTEAFFGQGTRLTVV.